This TCR beta chain was sequenced for a study of OX40 agonist ivuxolimab in advanced cancers. Some background on the complete study: Ivuxolimab was an agonistic, fully human IgG2 monoclonal antibody directed against OX40 (CD134), a costimulatory receptor. Partial responses were achieved by three dose-escalation patients, of whom one had hepatocellular carcinoma and two had cutaneous melanoma. The paper covers the monotherapy dose-escalation part of the phase I ivuxolimab trial, which included N of about 50 patients. The point of sequencing TCRbeta in the periphery was to test whether ivuxolimab changed TCR sequence diversity and drove clonal T-cell expansion. Intravenous ivuxolimab was administered to patients every 2 weeks at six dose levels: 0.01, 0.1, 0.3, 1.5, 3 and 10 mg/kg. Patients were allowed to have had prior anti-PD-1, anti-PD-L1 or anti-CTLA-4 therapy, and around 40% of the dose-escalation patients had previously received checkpoint inhibitors. Of the approximately 50 patients in dose escalation, about 20 had hepatocellular carcinoma, some 15 had melanoma, 9 had renal cell carcinoma and 9 had head and neck cancer. In the dose-escalation cohort, 75% to 85% of patients were male, and the mean age was 60 years with a range of 23 to 79. On the study overall, not on this receptor specifically: In the 0.1-3.0 mg/kg groups, partial responders were among the patients with the lowest normalized peripheral clonal expansion, particularly in CD8+ T cells. Clonal expansion of both CD4+ and CD8+ blood T cells was observed from baseline to week 6 at doses 0.1 to 3.0 mg/kg. Low levels of normalized T-cell clonal expansion were also seen in some nonresponding patients. Which antigens the clonally expanded peripheral T cells were specific for was not determined. After ivuxolimab, more expanded clones were found on average in CD8+ T cells than in CD4+ T cells.

The trial excluded patients who had a history of autoimmune disease or who were on systemic immunosuppression. Peripheral blood for TCR sequencing was drawn from every dose cohort at baseline, at cycle 4 day 1 and at cycle 7 day 1. Samples came from an open-label, multicenter, first-in-human phase I dose-escalation trial of ivuxolimab. Adults with locally advanced or metastatic melanoma, renal cell carcinoma, hepatocellular carcinoma or head and neck squamous cell carcinoma were enrolled in the trial. Before TCR sequencing, CD4+ T cells and CD8+ T cells from peripheral blood were sorted into separate populations. About this clone itself: Its antigen has not been determined. Base quality data are lacking; no much larger clone is found one base away.

Genomic DNA was extracted from sorted cells for sequencing of the TCRbeta CDR3 region. The immunoSEQ Assay was used for sequencing of TCRbeta CDR3 regions. The immuneACCESS repertoire file appears here via TCRdb, limited to in-frame rearrangements. These files lack a portion of the clones; in checked studies, under half of the deficit traces to unresolved V genes, and the cause of the others is not known. This sample gives more than 50,000 clones in total; approximately 90% of them show up just once. The ten largest account for roughly 12% of the sample. The germline V gene specifies SQVTM as CDR1 and ANQGSEA as CDR2. The CDR3 sequence holds 12 residues, the cysteine and phenylalanine included. This entry keeps only the CDR3 DNA: 36 bases, framed from base 1. Between the V and J ends, shortened by 8 bases and 2 bases respectively, the junction contains 9 bases.

Sequenced material: CD4+ or CD8+ T cells sorted from blood, taken in a trial of the OX40 agonist ivuxolimab. The sequence came from an adult with an advanced solid tumor such as melanoma, head and neck, liver or kidney cancer. Recombination linked TRBV29-1 to TRBJ1-4, with an unclear D gene assignment. The CDR3 is CSCAETNEKLFF. The sequenced DNA is TGCAGCTGCGCGGAGACTAATGAAAAACTGTTTTTT. The entire variable domain, with the stretches around the CDR3 drawn from the reference TRBV29-1 and TRBJ1-4 proteins, is SAVISQKPSRDICQRGTSLTIQCQVDSQVTMMFWYRQQPGQSLTLIATANQGSEATYESGFVIDKFPISRPNLTFSTLTVSNMSPEDSSIYLCSCAETNEKLFFGSGTQLSVL.